The rows below give T cell receptor beta chains drawn from one sample of a study of CD4+ T cells in melanoma. Libraries were prepared by immunoSEQ multiplex PCR; TCRdb keeps only in-frame clonotypes and omits some of them. This sample has fewer than 15,000 clones, with approximately 80% found just once. The sequenced sample consisted of cells from a culture (not recorded whether cultured in vitro). Receptors were obtained from a human donor with melanoma. CDR3s leave out the opening cysteine and the closing phenylalanine or tryptophan.

length	V	CDR3
12	TRBV5-8	ASSLKRVYYGYT
12	TRBV5-4	ASSLARGVPEAF
11	TRBV6-5	ASSWGWNTEAF
9	TRBV20-1	SAPLGETQY
13	TRBV15	ATSRVGGGGTEAF
14	TRBV15	ATSRDFREVTDTQY
14	TRBV6-5	ASSLGQVATNEKLF
11	TRBV10-3	AIGRGGAYEQY
14	TRBV30	AWSGTRTGDRDTQY
12	TRBV19	ASSLGVPNSPLH
11	TRBV27	ASSLWRQGHAF
13	TRBV2	ASSETTGSNSPLH
15	TRBV27	ASSLLGVGGVGEKLF
10	TRBV6-5	ASSYGAGELF
13	TRBV11-2	ASSLDQDRRYGYT